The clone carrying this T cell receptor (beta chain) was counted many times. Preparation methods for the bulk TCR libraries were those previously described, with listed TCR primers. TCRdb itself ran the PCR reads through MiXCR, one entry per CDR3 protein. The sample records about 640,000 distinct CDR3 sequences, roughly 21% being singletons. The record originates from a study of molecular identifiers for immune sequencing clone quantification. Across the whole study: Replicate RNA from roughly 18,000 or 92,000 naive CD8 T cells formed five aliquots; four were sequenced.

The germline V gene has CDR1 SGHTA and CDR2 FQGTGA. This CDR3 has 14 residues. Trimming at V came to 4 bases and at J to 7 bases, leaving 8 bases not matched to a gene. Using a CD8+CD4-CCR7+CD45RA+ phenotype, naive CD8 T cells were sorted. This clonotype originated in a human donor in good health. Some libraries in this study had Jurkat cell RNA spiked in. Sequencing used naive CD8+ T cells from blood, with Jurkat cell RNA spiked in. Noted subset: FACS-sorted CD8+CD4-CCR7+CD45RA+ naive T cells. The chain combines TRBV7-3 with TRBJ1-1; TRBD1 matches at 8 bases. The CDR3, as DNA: TGTGCCAGCAGCTCCGGACAGGGAAAAGTTGAAGCTTTCTTT. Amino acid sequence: CASSSGQGKVEAFF.